One sample yielded the 15 T cell receptor beta chains listed below, sequenced in a study of blood T cells in healthy people across ages. With a J-beta primer mix and a sample-barcoded 5' primer, a second PCR ran 7 to 11 cycles. TCRdb independently ran MiXCR on the 5' RACE reads; one entry per CDR3 protein. Of some 1.8 million distinct CDR3 sequences in the sample, approximately 40% were seen once. Sequencing used blood. These receptors originate from a human donor in good health.

The genes are TRBV5-1 and TRBJ1-1; D possibly corresponds to TRBD1 (5 bases). The CDR3 spans 14 residues. Germline V gene lookup returns CDR1 SGHRS and CDR2 YFSETQ. V lost 0 bases, J lost 3 bases, and 9 bases lay in between. The chain's CDR3 is CASSLGGFDTEAFF. DNA of the CDR3: TGCGCCAGCAGCTTGGGGGGGTTCGACACTGAAGCTTTCTTT.

J is TRBJ2-4 and V is TRBV3-1; no clear D gene. The end of the DNA fits TRBJ2-5 better, so the J call may be wrong. CDR1 and CDR2 (germline): LGHDT, YNNKEL (reference sequence). The CDR3 totals 16 residues. The CDR3 DNA reads as TGTGCCAGCAGCCAAGATCTAGAATGCAGACAAGAGACCCAGTACTTC. It codes for CASSQDLECRQETQYF.

In this sample, this clonotype turned up a few times. The chain recombines TRBV7-2 with TRBJ1-2; the D is unclear. The CDR3 runs 17 residues. V was shortened by 6 bases and J by 1 base, with 21 bases between the two germline ends. Germline V CDR1 and CDR2: SGHTA, FQGNSA. CDR3 nucleotides: TGTGCCAGCAGTCGGGAGATCCAGCGCAAATTTAACTATGGCTACACCTTC. This gives the protein CASSREIQRKFNYGYTF.

This clonotype was seen just once. The chain carries TRBV9 and TRBJ1-4; 7 bases are shared with TRBD1. Germline CDR1 and CDR2: SGDLS and YYNGEE. V shed 2 bases, J shed 3 bases, and the junction held 4 bases outside the gene matches. CDR3 length: 15 residues. The CDR3 sequence: CASSVAGTANEKLFF. The CDR3 DNA is TGTGCCAGCAGCGTCGCCGGGACAGCTAATGAAAAACTGTTTTTT.

This clonotype appeared a few times. The V gene is TRBV7-6, the J gene TRBJ2-3, with D perhaps TRBD2 (6 bases). Germline V gene data show CDR1 as SGHVS and CDR2 as FNYEAQ. Trimming left V 5 bases short and J 1 base short, with 19 bases between. This CDR3 is 17 amino acids long. In DNA, the CDR3 is TGTGCCAGCAGCCGTACGCGGTTGCGGGGACGCACAGATACGCAGTATTTT. This sequence encodes CASSRTRLRGRTDTQYF.

V is TRBV3-1 and J is TRBJ2-7; 7 bases are a match to TRBD2. CDR3 size: 15 residues. V shed 3 bases and J 2 bases; nucleotides not matched to a gene: 7. The germline CDR1 and CDR2 sequences are LGHDT and YNNKEL (reference sequence). The CDR3 is CASSHHRDYAYEQYF. DNA for the CDR3: TGTGCCAGCAGCCATCACCGGGACTATGCCTACGAGCAGTACTTC.

This clonotype was detected once. V gene TRBV12-3 or TRBV12-4 combines with J gene TRBJ2-7; D is undetermined. Near its end, the DNA agrees better with TRBJ2-5, so the J call may be wrong. This CDR3 spans 13 amino acids. The CDR3 coding sequence is TGTGCCATCGCCCGTGGGGATACAGAGACCCAGTACTTC. Translation gives CAIARGDTETQYF.

Here the CDR3 DNA reads TGTGCCAGCAGCTTAGCGGGGGTCTGGGAGACCCAGTACTTC. It yields the protein CASSLAGVWETQYF. V usage is TRBV7-2 and J usage is TRBJ2-5; D is possibly TRBD1 or TRBD2 (5 bases each). V lost 0 bases to trimming and J lost 5 bases, with 10 bases between them. This CDR3 contains 14 residues. From germline, CDR1 is SGHTA and CDR2 FQGNSA.

The sample holds a few counts of this clonotype. The V and J genes are TRBV5-1 and TRBJ2-4, with D perhaps TRBD1 (5 bases). The J call is doubtful: the DNA matches TRBJ2-7 better. Germline loops: CDR1 SGHRS, CDR2 YFSETQ. This CDR3 has 14 residues. Here the CDR3 reads CASSLTDPSYEQYF. Written as DNA, the CDR3 is TGCGCCAGCAGCCTGACAGACCCTTCCTACGAGCAGTACTTC.

CDR3 loop: CSARDTGADYGYTF. CDR3 nucleotide sequence: TGCAGTGCTAGAGATACCGGTGCCGACTATGGCTACACCTTC. The chain carries TRBV20-1 and TRBJ1-2; unclear D gene. Germline assignment: CDR1 DFQATT and CDR2 SNEGSKA (reference sequence). V shed 0 bases and J shed 3 bases, with 11 bases lying between them. CDR3 length equals 14 residues.

The chain links TRBV12-3 or TRBV12-4 to TRBJ1-2; 11 bases map to TRBD1. The J segment lost 6 bases and the V segment lost 5 bases, leaving 14 bases of the junction unmatched. The CDR3 spans 17 residues. The CDR3 region is CASSPTWDRGARDGYTF. As DNA, the CDR3 is TGTGCCAGCAGTCCCACCTGGGACAGGGGGGCGAGAGATGGCTACACCTTC.

This chain connects TRBV3-1 to TRBJ1-4; D remains unclear. Germline CDR1 LGHDT, CDR2 YNNKEL (reference sequence). The CDR3 covers 14 residues. V dropped 5 bases and J dropped 5 bases, with 12 bases sitting between them. DNA for the CDR3: TGTGCCAGCAGCTTGACGCGTTTCAATGAAAAACTGTTTTTT. It yields the protein CASSLTRFNEKLFF.

The chain recombines TRBV20-1 with TRBJ2-7; no reliable D call. Germline loops: CDR1 DFQATT, CDR2 SNEGSKA (reference sequence). The CDR3 spans 12 residues. The ends were cut back, 5 bases at V and 3 bases at J, with 11 bases in the middle. In DNA form, the CDR3 reads TGCAGTGCTTCAGCACTTAACTACGAGCAGTACTTC. It yields the protein CSASALNYEQYF.

The chain couples TRBV12-3 or TRBV12-4 to TRBJ1-1, with D tentatively TRBD1 (5 bases). With 6 bases removed from V and 9 bases from J, the gap between germline ends came to 11 bases. This CDR3 has 11 residues. The CDR3 bases are TGTGCCAGCAGGATACAGGAGAAAGCTTTCTTT. Protein: CASRIQEKAFF.

The chain employs TRBV4-1 and TRBJ1-5; D gene ambiguous. Germline CDR1 and CDR2: MGHRA and YSYEKL. With 0 bases removed from V and 5 bases from J, the gap between germline ends came to 11 bases. This CDR3 spans 15 amino acids. The CDR3 reads CASSQDWRMDQPQHF. The CDR3 DNA follows: TGCGCCAGCAGCCAAGATTGGAGGATGGATCAGCCCCAGCATTTT.